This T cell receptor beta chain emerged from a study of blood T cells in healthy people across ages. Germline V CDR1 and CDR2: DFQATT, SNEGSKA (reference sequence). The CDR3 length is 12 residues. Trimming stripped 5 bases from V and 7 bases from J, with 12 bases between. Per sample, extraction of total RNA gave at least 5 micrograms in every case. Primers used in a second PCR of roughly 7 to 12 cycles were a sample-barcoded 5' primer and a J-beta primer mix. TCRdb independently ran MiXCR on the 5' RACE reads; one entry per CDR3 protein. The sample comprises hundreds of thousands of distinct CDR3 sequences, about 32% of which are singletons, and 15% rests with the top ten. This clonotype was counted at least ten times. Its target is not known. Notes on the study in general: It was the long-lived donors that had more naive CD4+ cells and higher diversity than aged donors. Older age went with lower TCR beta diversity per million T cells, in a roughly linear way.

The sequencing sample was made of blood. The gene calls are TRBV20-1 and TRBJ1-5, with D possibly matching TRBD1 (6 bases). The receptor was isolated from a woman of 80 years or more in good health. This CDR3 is CSALQGGQPQHF. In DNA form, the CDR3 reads TGCAGTGCTTTACAGGGAGGACAGCCCCAGCATTTT.